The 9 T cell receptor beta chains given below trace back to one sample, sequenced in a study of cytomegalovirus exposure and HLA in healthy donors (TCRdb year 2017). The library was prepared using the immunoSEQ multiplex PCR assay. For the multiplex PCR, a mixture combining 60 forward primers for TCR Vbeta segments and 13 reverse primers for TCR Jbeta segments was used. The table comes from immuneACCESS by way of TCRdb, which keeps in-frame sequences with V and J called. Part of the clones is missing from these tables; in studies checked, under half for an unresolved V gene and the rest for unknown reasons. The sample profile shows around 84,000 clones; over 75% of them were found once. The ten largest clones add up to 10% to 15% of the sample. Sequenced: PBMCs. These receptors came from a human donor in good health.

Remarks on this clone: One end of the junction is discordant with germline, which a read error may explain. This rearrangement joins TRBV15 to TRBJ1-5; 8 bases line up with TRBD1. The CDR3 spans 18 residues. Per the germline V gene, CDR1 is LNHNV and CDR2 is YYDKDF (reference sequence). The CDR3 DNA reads TGTGCCACCAGCAGGGGACAGGCGGATAGCTATAGCAATCAGCCCCAGAATTTT. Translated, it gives CATSRGQADSYSNQPQNF.

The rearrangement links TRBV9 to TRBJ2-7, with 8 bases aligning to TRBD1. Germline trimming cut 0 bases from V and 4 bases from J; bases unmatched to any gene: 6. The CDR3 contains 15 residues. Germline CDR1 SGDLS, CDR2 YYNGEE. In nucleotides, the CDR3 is TGTGCCAGCAGCGTAGGGGACAGGACTCCTTACGAGCAGTACTTC. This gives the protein CASSVGDRTPYEQYF.

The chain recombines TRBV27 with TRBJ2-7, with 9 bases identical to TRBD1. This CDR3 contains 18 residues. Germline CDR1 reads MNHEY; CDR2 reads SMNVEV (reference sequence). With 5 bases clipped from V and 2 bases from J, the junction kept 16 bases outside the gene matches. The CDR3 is CASSTLPHGTGPPYEQYF. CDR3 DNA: TGTGCCAGCAGTACTCTACCTCACGGGACAGGGCCTCCCTACGAGCAGTACTTC.

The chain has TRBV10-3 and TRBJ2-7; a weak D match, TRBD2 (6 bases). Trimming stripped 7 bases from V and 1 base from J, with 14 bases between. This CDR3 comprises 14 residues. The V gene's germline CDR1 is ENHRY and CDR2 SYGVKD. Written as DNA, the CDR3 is TGTGCCATCAAAACCGGGACTGGGTCCTACGAGCAGTACTTC. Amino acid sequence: CAIKTGTGSYEQYF.

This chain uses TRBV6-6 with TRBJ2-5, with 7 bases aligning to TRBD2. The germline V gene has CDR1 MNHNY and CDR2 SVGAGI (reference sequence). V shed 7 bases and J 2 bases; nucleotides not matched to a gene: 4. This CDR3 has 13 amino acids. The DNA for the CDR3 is TGTGCCAGCATCCCTAGCGGACAAGAGACCCAGTACTTC. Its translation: CASIPSGQETQYF.

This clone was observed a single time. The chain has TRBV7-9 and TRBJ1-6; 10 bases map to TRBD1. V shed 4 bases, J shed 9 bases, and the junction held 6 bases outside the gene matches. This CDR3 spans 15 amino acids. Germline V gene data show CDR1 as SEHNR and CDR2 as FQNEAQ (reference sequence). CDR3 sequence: CASSSQGQGRSPLHF. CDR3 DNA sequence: TGTGCCAGCAGCTCACAGGGACAGGGGCGTTCACCCCTCCACTTT.

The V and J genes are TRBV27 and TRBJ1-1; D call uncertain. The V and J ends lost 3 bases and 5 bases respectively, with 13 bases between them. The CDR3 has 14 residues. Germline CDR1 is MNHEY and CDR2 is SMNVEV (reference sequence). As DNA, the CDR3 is TGTGCCAGCAGTTTGTACTCCCCGTGGACTGAAGCTTTCTTT. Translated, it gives CASSLYSPWTEAFF.

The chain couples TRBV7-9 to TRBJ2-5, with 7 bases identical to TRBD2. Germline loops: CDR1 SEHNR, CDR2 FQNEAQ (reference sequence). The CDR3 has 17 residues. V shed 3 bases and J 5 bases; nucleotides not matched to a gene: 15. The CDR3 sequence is CASSLGSFSAGGETQYF. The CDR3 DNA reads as TGTGCCAGCAGCTTGGGGTCCTTCAGCGCCGGGGGGGAGACCCAGTACTTC.

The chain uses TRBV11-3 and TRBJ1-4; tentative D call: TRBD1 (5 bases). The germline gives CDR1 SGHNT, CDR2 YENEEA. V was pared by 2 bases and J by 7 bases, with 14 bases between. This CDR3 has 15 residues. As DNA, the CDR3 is TGTGCCAGCAGCTTAATTAGGGGAATTTGTGAAAAACTGTTTTTT. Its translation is CASSLIRGICEKLFF.